This T cell receptor (beta chain) was documented in a study of cytomegalovirus exposure and HLA in healthy donors (dated by TCRdb to 2016 to 2017). At the level of the whole study: An earlier analysis of approximately 640 of the donors reported 250 to 350 Gb of sequence data and some 120 million unique TCR beta sequences from approximately 180 million T cells. Roughly 300 gigabases of sequencing data and roughly 90 million unique TCR sequences were included in an early release covering 500 to 750 HLA-typed donors. Of the approximately 400 genotyped donors, 75% to 85% were placed in the genetic ancestry cluster associated with self-reported Caucasian donors. The study was designed to test whether signatures of past pathogen exposure could be identified by cataloging public T cell receptors. The study profiled the T cell repertoires of about 640 subjects by immunosequencing and related them to cytomegalovirus serostatus. In addition to the first cohort of 666 subjects, a separate validation cohort of 120 different subjects was used. The study combined high-throughput TCR immunosequencing, statistical association of individual TCRs with disease status, and machine learning to predict cytomegalovirus infection status. A later analysis re-analyzed previously published TCR beta repertoires from about 730 donors and added high-resolution HLA genotyping to study TCR occurrence patterns. In the later analysis, no new phenotypic data were used to find candidate immune exposures; instead, reliance was placed on TCR beta sequences and their occurrence across donors. In an earlier analysis of about 590 of the donors, high-throughput TCR beta sequencing was used to judge whether each TCR beta V gene segment behaved as functional or pseudogenic. Alongside the repertoire data, information on donor age, sex, ethnicity and CMV serostatus was compiled. A later genetic analysis used genome-wide SNP genotypes for about 60% of the roughly 700 donors, treating that subset as a discovery cohort. Every repertoire in the discovery cohort had been generated on one and the same sequencing platform. Both class I and class II loci were covered by HLA typing, at four-digit resolution. The number of donors typed differed by locus, with roughly 629-640 for A, B, C, DRB1 and DQB1, roughly 520 for DQA1, over 600 for DPA1, and roughly 450 for DPB1. Four to six DR-DQ haplotypes were handled as single units for association and clustering, since linkage in the cohort was strong. Among some 400 genotyped donors of the cohort, an average of roughly 230,000 unique TCR beta nucleotide sequences was sequenced per donor, of which approximately 19% were non-productive.

Receptor amplification or capture employed the immunoSEQ multiplex PCR assay. For the multiplex PCR, a mixture combining 60 forward primers for TCR Vbeta segments and 13 reverse primers for TCR Jbeta segments was used. The CDR3 region of rearranged TCR beta genes was amplified from genomic DNA by a multiplex PCR assay. The Illumina HiSeq System was used to sequence the amplified TCR beta libraries as 87-base-pair reads. The authors' pipeline ran thus. In a later analysis, tens of millions of unique TCR beta chains were counted across the approximately 640 repertoires, and around 10 million of these chains were shared by at least two donors. Raw reads were error-corrected and collapsed into unique sequences with a nearest-neighbor algorithm that merged closely related sequences to remove PCR and sequencing errors. Alignment of CDR3 sequences to IMGT reference sequences was used to assign V, D and J gene segments. For a sequence to be retained, at least a six-nucleotide match to both a V gene segment and a J gene segment was required. Rearrangements were called productive when the CDR3 lacked stop codons and stayed in frame with V and J; all others were non-productive. Following IMGT convention, CDR3 was defined as the stretch from the second conserved V-encoded cysteine to the conserved J-encoded phenylalanine. Sequences without an unambiguous match to a single V gene segment were excluded from the earlier analysis of 587 of the donors. An earlier analysis of fewer than 650 of the donors classified V segments as functional when productive rearrangements were above 56.7% and as segregating when the standard deviation between donors was above 5%. A statistical classification framework was built to diagnose cytomegalovirus status from the catalog of TCR beta chain sequences. In a later analysis, TCR nucleotide sequences were compared against IMGT/GENE-DB human TR gene sequences so that V and J genes could be assigned. In a later analysis, CDR3 sequences and most-parsimonious VDJ recombination scenarios were assigned using the TCRdist pipeline. In a later analysis, each TCR beta chain was defined by its CDR3 amino acid sequence together with its V-gene family, and reads lacking a unique V-gene family were excluded. As a way to deal with suspected cross-contamination and a sequencing artifact, a later analysis dropped 450 to 600 nucleotide sequences that were highly shared and had low generation probability. In a later analysis, a clonal expansion index was calculated for each public chain from normalized within-repertoire ranks of inferred template counts. In a later analysis, generation probabilities were computed using a VDJ recombination model fitted to out-of-frame rearrangements, and the results were checked against IGoR. In a later analysis, hypergeometric tests were used to score TCR-TCR, TCR-HLA and TCR-CMV co-occurrence, with a repertoire-size bias correction applied to TCR pairs. In a later analysis, false discovery rates were estimated by permuting HLA or CMV assignments 20 times. A later analysis grouped co-occurring TCRs with DBSCAN, adding TCRdist sequence similarity when clustering within HLA-allele-positive subsets. Repertoires with fewer than 30,000 or more than 120,000 public chains, plus five repertoires with anomalous nucleotide sharing, were excluded from co-occurrence clustering. TCRdb's version of the immuneACCESS table is confined to in-frame rearrangements and falls short of the full clone set. An unresolved V gene accounts for under half of the shortfall where checked; the remainder is of unknown origin. D and trimming come from the DNA, and the V and J calls and clone size come from that table. This sample holds about 180,000 clones; around 80% were observed only once. The biggest ten clones account for approximately 1.2% of the sample.

Comments on this clone: Its antigen is currently not known. Base quality data are lacking; no much larger clone is found one base away.

Study-level results and caveats: Linkage disequilibrium might explain the correlated functional status among segregating V segments, but an unknown experimental factor could not be excluded. A further reported finding was that TCR beta sequences accurately predicted the HLA-A and HLA-B alleles for most subjects in the first cohort. The study listed 150 to 200 TCR beta chains as associated with cytomegalovirus. In a later analysis, TCR association rates were found to vary across HLA loci, with the most associated TCRs seen for DRB1 alleles and the fewest for HLA-C alleles. At a false discovery rate of 0.05, a later analysis linked some 17,000 TCR beta sequences to specific HLA alleles. Cytomegalovirus status was reported to be diagnosed by the classifier with high specificity and sensitivity in both the original and validation cohorts. It was suggested by the authors that the approach could potentially be generalized to other disease states and immunological phenotypes. Broadly in line with IMGT annotations, most TCR beta V segments showed up in productive rearrangements about 90% or about 30% of the time in an earlier analysis of around 550 of the donors. Because counts were too low, seventeen rarely observed V segments, including chromosome 9 orphons, were excluded from the earlier analysis of 587 of the donors. A later analysis reported that several top co-occurrence clusters appeared linked to parvovirus B19, influenza, CMV and Epstein-Barr virus. Only TCR beta chains were sequenced in this cohort, and the absence of alpha or paired-chain data limited detectable features. Immune exposure information for the cohort was limited to CMV serostatus. Most TCR sequences were seen in very few donors, while some public TCRs were found in many individuals. Strong co-occurrence of HLA alleles, especially DR and DQ, made assigning TCR associations to individual alleles difficult. A later analysis found that HLA-associated TCR beta chains were more clonally expanded and had lower generation probabilities than equally common non-associated chains. In a later genetic analysis, a missense DCLRE1C variant was associated with V-gene and J-gene trimming of TCR beta chains, and the association was replicated in an independent cohort. Compared with the approximately 670-donor mean, donors in an Asian-associated ancestry cluster had fewer N-insertions in productive TCRs, according to a later genetic analysis. A group of highly shared sequence variants was considered likely to be a technical artifact of the sequencing pipeline. In vitro tests confirmed that a few of the cytomegalovirus-associated TCR beta chains recognize cytomegalovirus antigens. Most CMV-associated TCR beta chains appeared to be HLA-restricted in a later analysis, and the HLA associations seemed to be driven largely by CMV exposure. Some IMGT-functional V segments, including TRBV6-2 and TRBV6-3, could not be distinguished by the 87-base-pair reads and were therefore excluded. The presence/absence analyses assumed that sequencing depth was roughly uniform across donors, and that assumption may not be true. Because HLA typing was missing for some donors at each locus, association tests included only the typed subset.

V ends up 5 bases short and J 1 base short, with an unmatched junction base count of 3. Counted from cysteine to phenylalanine, this CDR3 has 14 amino acids. The only DNA kept is the CDR3, 42 bases in frame from the first base. CDR1 is given as SNHLY and CDR2 as FYNNEI, both from the germline V gene. In total, 500 to 700 healthy bone marrow donors made up the cohort. At the time of sampling, all cohort members were nominally healthy, though unrecorded immune exposures were likely present. The donor tested CMV seropositive and was one of the 289 seropositive cohort members. A peripheral blood sample was collected from each donor, and TCR beta sequencing was performed on peripheral blood mononuclear cells. Genomic DNA extraction from the blood cell samples was performed with the Qiagen DNeasy Blood Extraction Kit.

The receptor was isolated from a girl aged 2 to 10 in good health and CMV-seropositive. This sequence uses TRBV2 and TRBJ2-3; TRBD1 aligns with 7 central bases. Sequencing was performed on PBMCs. In nucleotides, the sequence is TGTGCCAGCAGTCCAGGACAGGGCACAGATACGCAGTATTTT. It encodes CASSPGQGTDTQYF.